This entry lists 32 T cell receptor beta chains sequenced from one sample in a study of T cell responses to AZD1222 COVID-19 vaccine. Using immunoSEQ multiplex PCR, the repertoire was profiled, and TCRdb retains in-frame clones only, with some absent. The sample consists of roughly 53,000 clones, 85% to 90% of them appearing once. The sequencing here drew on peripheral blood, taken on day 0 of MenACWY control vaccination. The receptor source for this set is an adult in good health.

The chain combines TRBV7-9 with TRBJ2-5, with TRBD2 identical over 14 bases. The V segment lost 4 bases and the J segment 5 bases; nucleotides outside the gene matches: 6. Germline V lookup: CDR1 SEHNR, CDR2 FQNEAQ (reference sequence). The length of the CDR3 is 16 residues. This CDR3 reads CASSSGLAGVGETQYF. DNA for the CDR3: TGTGCCAGCAGCTCGGGACTAGCGGGAGTAGGGGAGACCCAGTACTTC.

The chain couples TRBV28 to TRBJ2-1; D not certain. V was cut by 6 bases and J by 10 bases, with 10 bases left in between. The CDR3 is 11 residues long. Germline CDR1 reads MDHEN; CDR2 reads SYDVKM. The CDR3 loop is CASRGSFEQFF. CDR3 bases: TGTGCCAGCAGAGGTAGCTTCGAGCAGTTCTTC.

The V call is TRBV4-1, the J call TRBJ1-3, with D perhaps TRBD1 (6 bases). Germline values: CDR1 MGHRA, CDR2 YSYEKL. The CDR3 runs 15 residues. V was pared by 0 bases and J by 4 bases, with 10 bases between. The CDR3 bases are TGCGCCAGCAGCCAAGAAGAGCAGGGGGGAAACACCATATATTTT. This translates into CASSQEEQGGNTIYF.

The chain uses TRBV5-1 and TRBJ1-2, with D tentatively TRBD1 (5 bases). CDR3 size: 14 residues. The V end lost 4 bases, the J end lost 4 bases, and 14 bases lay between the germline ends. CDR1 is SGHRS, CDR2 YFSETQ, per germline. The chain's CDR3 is CASSAQGEGYGYTF. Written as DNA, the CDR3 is TGCGCCAGCAGCGCTCAGGGTGAGGGCTATGGCTACACCTTC.

DNA of the CDR3: TGTGCCAGCAGCTCCGGGACTAGCGGGGAGCAGTACTTC. It translates to CASSSGTSGEQYF. The chain couples TRBV7-2 to TRBJ2-7; TRBD2 aligns across 12 bases. CDR3 length: 13 residues. The junction had 2 bases not matched to a gene; V was cut back by 4 bases and J by 7 bases. Germline V CDR1 and CDR2: SGHTA, FQGNSA.

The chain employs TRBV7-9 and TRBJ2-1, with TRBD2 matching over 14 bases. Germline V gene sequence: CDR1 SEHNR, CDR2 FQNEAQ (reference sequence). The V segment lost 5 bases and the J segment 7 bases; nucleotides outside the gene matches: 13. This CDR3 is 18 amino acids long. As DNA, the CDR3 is TGTGCCAGCAGCCTACGGGGTGGGGGACTAGCGGGAGTTAATGAGCAGTTCTTC. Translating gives CASSLRGGGLAGVNEQFF. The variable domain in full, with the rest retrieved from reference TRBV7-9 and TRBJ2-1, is DTGVSQNPRHKITKRGQNVTFRCDPISEHNRLYWYRQTLGQGPEFLTYFQNEAQLEKSRLLSDRFSAERPKGSFSTLEIQRTEQGDSAMYLCASSLRGGGLAGVNEQFFGPGTRLTVL.

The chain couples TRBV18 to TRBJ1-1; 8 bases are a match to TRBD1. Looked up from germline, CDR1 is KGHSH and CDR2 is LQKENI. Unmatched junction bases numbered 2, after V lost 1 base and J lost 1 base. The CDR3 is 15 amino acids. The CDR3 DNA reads TGTGCCAGCTCACCACTGGACAGGGCGAACACTGAAGCTTTCTTT. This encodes CASSPLDRANTEAFF.

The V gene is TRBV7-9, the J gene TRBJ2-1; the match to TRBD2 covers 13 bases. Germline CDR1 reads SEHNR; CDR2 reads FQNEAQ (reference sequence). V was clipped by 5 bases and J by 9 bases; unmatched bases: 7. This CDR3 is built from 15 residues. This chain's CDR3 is CASSAGTSGTGEQFF. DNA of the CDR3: TGTGCCAGCAGCGCCGGGACTAGCGGGACTGGTGAGCAGTTCTTC.

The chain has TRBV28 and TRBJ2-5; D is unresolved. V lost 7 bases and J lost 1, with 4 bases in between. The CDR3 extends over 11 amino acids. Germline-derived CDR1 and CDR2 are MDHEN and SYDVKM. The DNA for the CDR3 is TGTGCCAGCACGGGCCAAGAGACCCAGTACTTC. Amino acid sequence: CASTGQETQYF.

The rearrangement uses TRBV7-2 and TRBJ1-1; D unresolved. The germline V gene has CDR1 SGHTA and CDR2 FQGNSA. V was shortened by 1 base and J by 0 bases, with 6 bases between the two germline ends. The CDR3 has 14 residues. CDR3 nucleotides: TGTGCCAGCAGCTTAGAACAACTGAACACTGAAGCTTTCTTT. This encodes CASSLEQLNTEAFF.

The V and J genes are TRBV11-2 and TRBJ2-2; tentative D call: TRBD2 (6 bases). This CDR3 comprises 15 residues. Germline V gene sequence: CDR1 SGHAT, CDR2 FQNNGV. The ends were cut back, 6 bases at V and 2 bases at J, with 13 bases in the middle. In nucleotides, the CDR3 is TGTGCCAGCAGATGGGCTAGCGTAAACACCGGGGAGCTGTTTTTT. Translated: CASRWASVNTGELFF.

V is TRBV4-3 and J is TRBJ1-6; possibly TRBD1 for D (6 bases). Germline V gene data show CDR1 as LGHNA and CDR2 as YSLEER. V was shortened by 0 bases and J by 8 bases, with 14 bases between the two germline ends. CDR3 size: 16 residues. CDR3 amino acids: CASSQDGTGQDSPLHF. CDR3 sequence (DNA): TGCGCCAGCAGCCAAGATGGAACAGGGCAGGATTCACCCCTCCACTTT.

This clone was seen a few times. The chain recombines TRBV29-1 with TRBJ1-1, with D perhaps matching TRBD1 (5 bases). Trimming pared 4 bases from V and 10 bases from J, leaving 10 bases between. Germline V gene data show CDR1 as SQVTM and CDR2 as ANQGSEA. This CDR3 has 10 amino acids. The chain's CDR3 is CSVVEGRAFF. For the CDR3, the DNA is TGCAGCGTTGTGGAGGGGAGAGCTTTCTTT.

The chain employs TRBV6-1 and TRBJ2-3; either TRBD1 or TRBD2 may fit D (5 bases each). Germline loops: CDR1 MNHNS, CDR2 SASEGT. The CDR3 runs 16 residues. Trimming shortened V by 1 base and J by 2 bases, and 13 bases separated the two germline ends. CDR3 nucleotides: TGTGCCAGCAGTGAAGTGTGGGGGTCGTCCACAGATACGCAGTATTTT. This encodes CASSEVWGSSTDTQYF.

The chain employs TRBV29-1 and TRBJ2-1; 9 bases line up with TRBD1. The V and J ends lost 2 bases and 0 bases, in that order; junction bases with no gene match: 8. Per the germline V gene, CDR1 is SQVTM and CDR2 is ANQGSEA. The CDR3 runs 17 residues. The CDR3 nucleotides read TGCAGCGTTGAACCGTCGACAGGGGGGACCTCCTACAATGAGCAGTTCTTC. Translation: CSVEPSTGGTSYNEQFF.

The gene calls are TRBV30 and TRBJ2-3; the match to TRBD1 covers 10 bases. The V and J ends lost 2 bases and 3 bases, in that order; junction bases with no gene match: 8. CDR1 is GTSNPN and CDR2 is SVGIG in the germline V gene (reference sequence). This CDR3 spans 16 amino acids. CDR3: CAWSLVRTGGTDTQYF. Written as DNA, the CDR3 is TGTGCCTGGAGTTTGGTGCGGACAGGGGGAACAGATACGCAGTATTTT. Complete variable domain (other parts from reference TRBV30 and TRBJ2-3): SQTIHQWPATLVQPVGSPLSLECTVEGTSNPNLYWYRQAAGRGLQLLFYSVGIGQISSEVPQNLSASRPQDRQFILSSKKLLLSDSGFYLCAWSLVRTGGTDTQYFGPGTRLTVL.

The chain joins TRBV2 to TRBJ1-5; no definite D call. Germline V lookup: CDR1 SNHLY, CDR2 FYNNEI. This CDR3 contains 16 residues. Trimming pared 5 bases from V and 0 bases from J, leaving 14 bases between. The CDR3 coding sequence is TGTGCCAGCAGTAACAGATTTAGCTTTAGCAATCAGCCCCAGCATTTT. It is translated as CASSNRFSFSNQPQHF.

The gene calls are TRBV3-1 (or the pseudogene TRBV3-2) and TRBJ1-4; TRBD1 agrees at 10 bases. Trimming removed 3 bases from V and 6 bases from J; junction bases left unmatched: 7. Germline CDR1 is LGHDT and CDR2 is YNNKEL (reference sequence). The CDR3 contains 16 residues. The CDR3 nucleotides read TGTGCCAGCAGCCAGTCGGACAGGGGGGATGATGAAAAACTGTTTTTT. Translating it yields CASSQSDRGDDEKLFF.

CDR3 DNA sequence: TGTGCCAGCAGTTCACAGGGACTAGCGAGGAATGAGCAGTTCTTC. Protein sequence: CASSSQGLARNEQFF. J is TRBJ2-1 and V is TRBV6-5; TRBD2 matches at 10 bases. The CDR3 loop spans 15 amino acids. The V gene end was trimmed by 4 bases and the J gene end by 7 bases; junction bases not matched to a gene: 7. Germline V gene data show CDR1 as MNHEY and CDR2 as SVGAGI.

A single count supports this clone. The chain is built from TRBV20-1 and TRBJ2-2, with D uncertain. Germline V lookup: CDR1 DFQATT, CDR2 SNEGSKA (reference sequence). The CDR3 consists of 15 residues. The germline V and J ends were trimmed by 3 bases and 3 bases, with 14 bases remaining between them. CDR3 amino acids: CSASPKGLHTGELFF. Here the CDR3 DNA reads TGCAGTGCTAGTCCCAAAGGTCTTCACACCGGGGAGCTGTTTTTT.

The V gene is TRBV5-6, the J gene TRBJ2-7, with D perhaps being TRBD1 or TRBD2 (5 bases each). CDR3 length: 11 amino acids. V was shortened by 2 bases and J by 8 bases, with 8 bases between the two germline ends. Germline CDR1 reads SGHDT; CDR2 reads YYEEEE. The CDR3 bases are TGTGCCAGCAGCTTTGAGGGGAAGCAGTACTTC. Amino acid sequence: CASSFEGKQYF.

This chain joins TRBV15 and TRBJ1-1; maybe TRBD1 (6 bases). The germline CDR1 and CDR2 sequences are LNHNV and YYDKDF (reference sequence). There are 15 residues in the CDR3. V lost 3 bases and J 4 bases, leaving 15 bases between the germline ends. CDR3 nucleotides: TGTGCCACCAGCAGTGCCGAGGGGGGTGGCACTGAAGCTTTCTTT. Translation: CATSSAEGGGTEAFF.

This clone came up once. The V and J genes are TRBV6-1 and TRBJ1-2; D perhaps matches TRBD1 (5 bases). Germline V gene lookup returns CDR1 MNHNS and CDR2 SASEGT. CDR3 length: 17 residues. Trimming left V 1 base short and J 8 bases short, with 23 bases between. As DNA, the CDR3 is TGTGCCAGCAGTGAAGTTCCGGGGCTTCCTTCCCGGTGGGGCTACACCTTC. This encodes CASSEVPGLPSRWGYTF.

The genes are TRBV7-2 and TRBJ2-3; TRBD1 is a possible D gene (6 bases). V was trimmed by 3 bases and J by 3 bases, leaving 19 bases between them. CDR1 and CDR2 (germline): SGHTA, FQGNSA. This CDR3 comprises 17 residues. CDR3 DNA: TGTGCCAGCAGCTTCCCCACCACCGGGACATCGACAGATACGCAGTATTTT. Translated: CASSFPTTGTSTDTQYF.

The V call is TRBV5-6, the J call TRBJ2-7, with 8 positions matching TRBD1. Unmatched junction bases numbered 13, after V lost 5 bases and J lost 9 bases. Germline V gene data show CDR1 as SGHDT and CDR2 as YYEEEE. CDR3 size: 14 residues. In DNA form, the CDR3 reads TGTGCCAGCAGTTCGGGGACAGGCACCCTGGGGCAGTACTTC. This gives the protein CASSSGTGTLGQYF.

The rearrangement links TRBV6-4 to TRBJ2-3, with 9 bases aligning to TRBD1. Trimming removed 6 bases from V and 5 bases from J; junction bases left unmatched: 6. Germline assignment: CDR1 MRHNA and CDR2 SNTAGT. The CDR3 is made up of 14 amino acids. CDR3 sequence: CASSKTGGGDTQYF. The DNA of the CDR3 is TGTGCCAGCAGCAAGACAGGGGGTGGAGATACGCAGTATTTT.

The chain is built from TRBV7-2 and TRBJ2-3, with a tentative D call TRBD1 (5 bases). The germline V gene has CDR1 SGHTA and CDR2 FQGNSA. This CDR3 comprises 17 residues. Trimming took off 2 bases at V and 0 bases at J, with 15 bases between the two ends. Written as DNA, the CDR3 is TGTGCCAGCAGCTTAAATTCCGGACACCGTAGCACAGATACGCAGTATTTT. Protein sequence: CASSLNSGHRSTDTQYF. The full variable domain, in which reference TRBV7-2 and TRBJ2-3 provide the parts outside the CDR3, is GAGVSQSPSNKVTEKGKDVELRCDPISGHTALYWYRQSLGQGLEFLIYFQGNSAPDKSGLPSDRFSAERTGGSVSTLTIQRTQQEDSAVYLCASSLNSGHRSTDTQYFGPGTRLTVL.

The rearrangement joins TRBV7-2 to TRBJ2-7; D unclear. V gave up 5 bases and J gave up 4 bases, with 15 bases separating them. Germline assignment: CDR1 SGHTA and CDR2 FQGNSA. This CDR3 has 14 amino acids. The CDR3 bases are TGTGCCAGCAGCCCCCAGTTTCTGGGTTACGAGCAGTACTTC. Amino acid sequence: CASSPQFLGYEQYF.

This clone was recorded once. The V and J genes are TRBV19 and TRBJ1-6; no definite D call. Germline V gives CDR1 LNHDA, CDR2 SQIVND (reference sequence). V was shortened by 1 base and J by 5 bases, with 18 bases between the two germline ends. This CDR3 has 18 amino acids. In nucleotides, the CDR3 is TGTGCCAGTAGTATAGCCTCGGGGAGGGAAGGGAATAATTCACCCCTCCACTTT. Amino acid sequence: CASSIASGREGNNSPLHF.

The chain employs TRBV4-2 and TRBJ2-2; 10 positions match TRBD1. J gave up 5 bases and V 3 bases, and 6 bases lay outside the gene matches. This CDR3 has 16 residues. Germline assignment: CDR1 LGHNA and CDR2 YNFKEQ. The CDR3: CASSHRQGAVTGELFF. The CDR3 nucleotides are TGTGCCAGCAGCCACCGACAGGGGGCAGTGACCGGGGAGCTGTTTTTT.

CDR3 loop: CASSYSLAGYTF. The CDR3 nucleotides read TGTGCCAGCAGTTACTCATTGGCCGGCTACACCTTC. The chain is built from TRBV6-2 or TRBV6-3 and TRBJ1-2; no firm D call. This CDR3 comprises 12 residues. In germline, CDR1 is MNHEY, CDR2 SVGEGT. With 0 bases removed from V and 8 bases from J, the gap between germline ends came to 7 bases.

CDR3 nucleotide sequence: TGTGCCAGCAGTTACCAGGGACTAGCGGCAGATACGCAGTATTTT. This translates into CASSYQGLAADTQYF. The chain recombines TRBV6-5 with TRBJ2-3, with 11 bases fitting TRBD2. V shed 2 bases and J 4 bases; nucleotides not matched to a gene: 2. Per germline, CDR1 MNHEY and CDR2 SVGAGI. The CDR3 is 15 residues long.